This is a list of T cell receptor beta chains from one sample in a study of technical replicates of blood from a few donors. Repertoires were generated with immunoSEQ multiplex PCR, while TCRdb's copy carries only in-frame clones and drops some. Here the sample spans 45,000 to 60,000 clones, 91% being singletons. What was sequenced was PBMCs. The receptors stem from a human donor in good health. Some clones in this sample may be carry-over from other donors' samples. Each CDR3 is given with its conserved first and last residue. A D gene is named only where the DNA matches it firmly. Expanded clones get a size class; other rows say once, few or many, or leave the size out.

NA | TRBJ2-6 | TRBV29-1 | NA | CGAGGYSGANVLTF | TGCGGGGCCGGGGGTTACTCTGGGGCCAACGTCCTGACTTTC
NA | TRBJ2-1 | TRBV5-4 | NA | CASSLGVRGVNEQFF | TGTGCCAGCAGCTTGGGAGTCAGGGGTGTCAATGAGCAGTTCTTC
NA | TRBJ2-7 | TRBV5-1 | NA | CASSLDGDYEQYF | TGCGCCAGCAGCTTGGACGGGGACTACGAGCAGTACTTC
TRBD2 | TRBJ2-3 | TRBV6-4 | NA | CASASISGESTDTQYF | TGTGCCAGCGCCAGTATTAGCGGGGAAAGCACAGATACGCAGTATTTT
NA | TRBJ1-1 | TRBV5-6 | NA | CASSPRGGSAEAFF | TGTGCCAGCAGCCCAAGGGGGGGATCCGCTGAAGCTTTCTTT
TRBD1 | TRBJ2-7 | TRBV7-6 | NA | CASSLSGQPQYF | TGTGCCAGCAGCTTATCGGGACAGCCCCAGTACTTC
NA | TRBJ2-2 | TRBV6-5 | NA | CASSPPRGELFF | TGTGCCAGCAGCCCCCCCCGGGGGGAGCTGTTTTTT
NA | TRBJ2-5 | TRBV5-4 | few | CASSPEASLETQYF | TGTGCCAGCAGCCCAGAGGCCTCCCTAGAGACCCAGTACTTC
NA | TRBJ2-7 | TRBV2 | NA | CASTPPRGYEQYF | TGTGCCAGCACCCCCCCCCGCGGTTACGAGCAGTACTTC
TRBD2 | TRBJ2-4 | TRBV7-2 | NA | CASSPGTSNSIQYF | TGTGCCAGCAGCCCCGGGACTAGCAATAGCATTCAGTACTTC
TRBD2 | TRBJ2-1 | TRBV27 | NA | CASSPGHRLAGVNEQFF | TGTGCCAGCTCCCCCGGCCACCGGCTAGCGGGAGTCAATGAGCAGTTCTTC
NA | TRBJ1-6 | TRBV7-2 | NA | CASSRGARHNSPLHF | TGTGCCAGCAGCCGGGGAGCCAGACATAATTCACCCCTCCACTTT
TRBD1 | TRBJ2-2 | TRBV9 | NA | CASSETGASPGELFF | TGTGCCAGCAGCGAAACAGGGGCCTCCCCCGGGGAGCTGTTTTTT
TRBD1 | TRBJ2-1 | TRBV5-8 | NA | CASSQGQGTYNEQFF | TGTGCCAGCAGCCAGGGACAGGGGACTTACAATGAGCAGTTCTTC
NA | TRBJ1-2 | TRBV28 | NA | CASSLGTSNYGYTF | TGTGCCAGCAGTTTAGGGACATCTAACTATGGCTACACCTTC
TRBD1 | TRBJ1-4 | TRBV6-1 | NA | CASSGHRQGKNEKLFF | TGTGCCAGCAGTGGCCATCGACAGGGCAAGAATGAAAAACTGTTTTTT
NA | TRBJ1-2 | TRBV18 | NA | CASSPTTRNYGYTF | TGTGCCAGCTCGCCCACCACCCGGAACTATGGCTACACCTTC
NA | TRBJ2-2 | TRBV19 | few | CATAEWYRNTGELFF | TGTGCCACCGCGGAGTGGTATCGGAACACCGGGGAGCTGTTTTTT
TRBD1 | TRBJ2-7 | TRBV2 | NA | CASSSDRGLTYEQYF | TGTGCCAGCAGCTCCGACAGGGGGCTAACCTACGAGCAGTACTTC
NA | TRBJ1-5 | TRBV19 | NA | CASSIGRDEKPQHF | TGTGCCAGTAGTATAGGCAGGGATGAGAAGCCCCAGCATTTT
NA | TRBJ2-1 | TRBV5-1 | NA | CASSSSGTASSYNEQFF | TGCGCCAGCAGCTCGAGCGGTACGGCAAGCTCCTACAATGAGCAGTTCTTC
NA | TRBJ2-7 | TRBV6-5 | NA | CASSYSVQGTYEQYF | TGTGCCAGCAGTTACTCTGTCCAGGGGACCTACGAGCAGTACTTC
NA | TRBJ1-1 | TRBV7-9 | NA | CASSRGLLGTEAFF | TGTGCCAGCAGCCGCGGGTTGCTTGGCACTGAAGCTTTCTTT
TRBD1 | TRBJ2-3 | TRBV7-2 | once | CASTYRGLGDTQYF | TGTGCCAGCACCTACAGGGGGCTGGGAGATACGCAGTATTTT
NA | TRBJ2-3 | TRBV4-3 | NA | CASSQGFRPSPRDTQYF | TGCGCCAGCAGCCAAGGCTTCCGGCCCTCCCCGCGGGATACGCAGTATTTT
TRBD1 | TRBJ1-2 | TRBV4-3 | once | CASSQDSGGNYGYTF | TGCGCCAGCAGCCAAGATTCAGGGGGGAACTATGGCTACACCTTC
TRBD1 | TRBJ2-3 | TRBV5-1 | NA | CASRPGGGDTQYF | TGCGCCAGCAGGCCAGGGGGCGGGGATACGCAGTATTTT
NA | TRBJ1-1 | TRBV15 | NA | CATRKSLRGMDATNTEAFF | TGTGCCACCAGAAAAAGTCTCAGAGGGATGGACGCTACGAACACTGAAGCTTTCTTT
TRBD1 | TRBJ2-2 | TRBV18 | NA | CASSPDRFTGELFF | TGTGCCAGCTCACCGGACAGGTTCACCGGGGAGCTGTTTTTT
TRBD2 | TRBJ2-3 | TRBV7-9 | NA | CASSPVGLVTDTQYF | TGTGCCAGCAGCCCCGTGGGACTAGTAACAGATACGCAGTATTTT
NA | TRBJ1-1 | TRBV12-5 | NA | CASSNREETEAFF | TGTGCTAGTTCAAACCGAGAGGAAACTGAAGCTTTCTTT
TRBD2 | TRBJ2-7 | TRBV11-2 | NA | CASSFSGRGNEQYF | TGTGCCAGCAGCTTTAGCGGGAGAGGGAACGAGCAGTACTTC
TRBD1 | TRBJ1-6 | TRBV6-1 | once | CASSTTGWGNSPLHF | TGTGCCAGCAGTACGACAGGGTGGGGAAATTCACCCCTCCACTTT
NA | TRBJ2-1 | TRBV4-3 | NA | CASSQDSYNEQFF | TGCGCCAGCAGCCAGGACAGCTACAATGAGCAGTTCTTC
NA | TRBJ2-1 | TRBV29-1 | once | CSVDRTAYNEQFF | TGCAGCGTTGACCGGACTGCCTACAATGAGCAGTTCTTC
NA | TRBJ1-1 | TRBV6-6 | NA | CASSYLQAGNTEAFF | TGTGCCAGCAGTTACTTACAGGCTGGGAACACTGAAGCTTTCTTT
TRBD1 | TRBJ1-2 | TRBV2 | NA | CASSSGTGDGYTF | TGTGCCAGCAGTAGCGGGACAGGGGATGGCTACACCTTC
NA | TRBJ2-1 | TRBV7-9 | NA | CASSLGGLQYNEQFF | TGTGCCAGCAGCTTAGGAGGACTGCAGTACAATGAGCAGTTCTTC
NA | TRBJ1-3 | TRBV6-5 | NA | CASRSFNGNTIYF | TGTGCCAGCAGATCCTTCAACGGGAACACCATATATTTT
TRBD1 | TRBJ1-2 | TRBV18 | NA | CASSPQGTGDNYGYTF | TGTGCCAGCTCACCGCAGGGGACAGGGGATAATTATGGCTACACCTTC
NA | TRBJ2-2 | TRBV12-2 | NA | CASRKTSTGELFF | TGTGCAAGTCGTAAAACTAGCACCGGGGAGCTGTTTTTT
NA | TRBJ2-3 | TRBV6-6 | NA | CASRTGPREYF | TGTGCCAGCAGGACCGGGCCCAGGGAGTATTTT
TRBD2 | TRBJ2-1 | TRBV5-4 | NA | CASSSGQRGGNEQFF | TGTGCCAGCAGCTCGGGGCAGCGGGGGGGCAATGAGCAGTTCTTC
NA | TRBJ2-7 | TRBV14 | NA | CASSQAGVQYF | TGTGCCAGCAGCCAGGCAGGGGTGCAGTACTTC
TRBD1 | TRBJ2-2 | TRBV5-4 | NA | CASSLVVGTGGKSGELFF | TGTGCCAGCAGCTTGGTTGTGGGGACAGGGGGCAAGTCCGGGGAGCTGTTTTTT
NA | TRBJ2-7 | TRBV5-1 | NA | CASSGPDGGYEQYF | TGCGCCAGCAGCGGGCCGGACGGGGGCTACGAGCAGTACTTC
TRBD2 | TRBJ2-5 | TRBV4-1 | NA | CASARGGGLGETQYF | TGCGCCAGCGCCCGGGGGGGAGGGCTCGGAGAGACCCAGTACTTC